The 4 T cell receptor beta chains reported below all come from one sample, sequenced in a study of cytomegalovirus exposure and HLA in healthy donors. The method was immunoSEQ multiplex PCR; TCRdb's version includes in-frame clones alone and lacks a portion of them. This sample has 150,000 to 200,000 clones, with 80% to 85% found just once. Material for sequencing was PBMCs. Receptor source: a woman younger than 30 in good health and CMV-seropositive.

V and J are TRBV5-1 and TRBJ2-5; a possible D gene is TRBD2 (5 bases). Looked up from germline, CDR1 is SGHRS and CDR2 is YFSETQ. V lost 1 base to trimming and J lost 4 bases, with 14 bases between them. This CDR3 is built from 15 residues. The chain's CDR3 is CASSLTREKGETQYF. The CDR3, as DNA: TGCGCCAGCAGCTTGACGAGGGAAAAGGGAGAGACCCAGTACTTC.

The chain employs TRBV2 and TRBJ1-1; 8 bases agree with TRBD1. V shed 6 bases, J shed 6 bases, and the junction held 12 bases outside the gene matches. CDR3 size: 15 residues. The germline V gene encodes CDR1 SNHLY and CDR2 FYNNEI. The CDR3 DNA is TGTGCCAGCAGAACCGGACAGGGAGTAGTGGCTGAAGCTTTCTTT. This encodes CASRTGQGVVAEAFF.

This clone was counted a single time. The rearrangement uses TRBV29-1 and TRBJ2-1; the D gene is possibly TRBD1 (6 bases). V shed 3 bases and J shed 2 bases, with 11 bases lying between them. Germline V gene sequence: CDR1 SQVTM, CDR2 ANQGSEA. The CDR3 consists of 14 residues. Here the CDR3 DNA reads TGCAGCGTTGATGCCGGGACAACCTACAATGAGCAGTTCTTC. It encodes CSVDAGTTYNEQFF.

This clone showed up just once. The chain links TRBV19 to TRBJ2-2; 9 bases align to TRBD1. Germline V gene lookup returns CDR1 LNHDA and CDR2 SQIVND (reference sequence). Trimming removed 9 bases from V and 3 bases from J; junction bases left unmatched: 8. The CDR3 runs to 15 residues. Written as DNA, the CDR3 is TGTGCCAGCACCTCCGGGACAGGGCACACCGGGGAGCTGTTTTTT. Its protein is CASTSGTGHTGELFF.